The clone carrying this T cell receptor beta chain was recorded many times. The CDR3 regions of TCR beta were amplified from RNA transcripts. Initially, a first-round RT-PCR of the TCR CDR3 employed the HTBI primer set. TCRdb processed the multiplex PCR reads anew with MiXCR; each CDR3 protein has one entry. The data hold under 350,000 distinct CDR3 sequences, with over 15% observed a single time. The data were obtained in a study of T cells in Graves' hyperthyroidism and ophthalmopathy. Study-level information: Blood from the periphery was taken at initial diagnosis, before any treatment.

CDR3 length: 14 residues. Germline V gene sequence: CDR1 MDHEN, CDR2 SYDVKM. V was pared by 2 bases and J by 6 bases, with 11 bases between. Sequenced material: blood. This receptor was obtained from a woman aged 55 to 70 with Graves' ophthalmopathy. V usage is TRBV28 and J usage is TRBJ1-5; D is perhaps TRBD1 (5 bases). The CDR3 nucleotides read TGTGCCAGCAGTTTACGAAGGGGAGGTCAGCCCCAGCATTTT. Translated, it gives CASSLRRGGQPQHF.